Detailed here is one T cell receptor beta chain. This sample was taken from a study of blood T cell repertoires in COVID-19. Study-wide context: The United States, Italy and Spain were the sources of the acute and convalescent COVID-19 samples. PBMCs, B-cell-depleted T cells, or T cells provided the cDNA or gDNA that made up the material.

In the original analysis: For nucleated cells, counts were estimated from reference gene primer amplification. The table came from immunoSEQ multiplex PCR; TCRdb's copy has only in-frame clones and leaves some out. V and J calls and clone size are copied from that table; D and trimming were computed from the DNA. The sample contains 65,000 to 80,000 clones, around 87% of which appear only once. Germline lookup yields CDR1 MGHRA and CDR2 YSYEKL. The junction had 8 bases not matched to a gene; V was cut back by 2 bases and J by 7 bases. The CDR3 extends over 18 amino acids. This chain joins TRBV4-1 and TRBJ2-1; 16 bases fit TRBD2. Sequenced material: peripheral blood. This receptor was taken from a man aged 45 to 65 with active COVID-19. Written as DNA, the CDR3 is TGCGCCAGCAGCCAACCACCGGGACTAGCGGGAGGGCCGAATGAGCAGTTCTTC. This codes for CASSQPPGLAGGPNEQFF.